The 27 T cell receptor beta chains in this list originate from one sample, sequenced in a study of T cells after yellow fever vaccination (dated by TCRdb to about 2019). Libraries were prepared through 5' RACE. The run used an Illumina NovaSeq 6000. The public reads were reprocessed in TCRdb via fastp at Q25 and MiXCR, keeping in-frame beta chains. Each CDR3 protein appears once, grouped with its most common genes and DNA. The sample table lists around 310,000 distinct CDR3 sequences, about 4.5% of them with a count of one. The top ten constitute approximately 19% of the sample. In the paper's terms, the treatment or condition label means: live attenuated yellow fever vaccine strain. Sample: PBMCs, taken 15 days after the yellow fever booster vaccination. These receptors were taken from a man aged 18 to 30 who received the YFV17D yellow fever vaccine.

The chain joins TRBV20-1 to TRBJ2-1, with 12 nucleotides matching TRBD2. Germline loops: CDR1 DFQATT, CDR2 SNEGSKA (reference sequence). Germline trimming cut 0 bases from V and 8 bases from J; bases unmatched to any gene: 5. There are 15 residues in the CDR3. The CDR3 loop is CSARDLLAGGDEQFF. The DNA of the CDR3 is TGCAGTGCTAGAGATCTCCTAGCGGGGGGGGATGAGCAGTTCTTC.

This chain links TRBV25-1 with TRBJ2-3; 12 nucleotides align to TRBD1. CDR3 length equals 17 residues. V was clipped by 1 base and J by 4 bases; unmatched bases: 6. Germline V CDR1 and CDR2: MGHDK, SYGVNS. The CDR3 loop reads CASSEFFGTGGSDTQYF. The DNA for the CDR3 is TGTGCCAGCAGTGAATTTTTTGGGACAGGGGGCTCAGATACGCAGTATTTT.

This clonotype occurred many times. CDR3 amino acids: CSARQSGTGLSAFF. CDR3 DNA: TGCAGTGCTAGACAATCCGGGACAGGGTTGTCAGCTTTCTTT. The V call is TRBV20-1, the J call TRBJ1-1; TRBD1 aligns across 9 bases. Per germline, CDR1 DFQATT and CDR2 SNEGSKA (reference sequence). The CDR3 length is 14 residues. J lost 10 bases, V lost 2 bases, and 11 bases had no gene match.

The J gene is TRBJ1-2, the V gene TRBV27; D ambiguous. From germline, CDR1 is MNHEY and CDR2 SMNVEV (reference sequence). V lost 3 bases to trimming and J lost 8 bases, with 13 bases between them. The CDR3 is 13 residues long. The CDR3 coding sequence is TGTGCCAGCAGTTTTAGAGGCCACCGCGGCTACACCTTC. The encoded protein is CASSFRGHRGYTF.

This clonotype was seen at least ten times. This chain connects TRBV4-1 to TRBJ1-1, with D unclear. The CDR3 loop spans 14 amino acids. Germline V gives CDR1 MGHRA, CDR2 YSYEKL. V was clipped by 6 bases and J by 2 bases, with 13 bases between them. The chain's CDR3 is CASRRMGSNTEAFF. The DNA for the CDR3 is TGCGCCAGCAGACGGATGGGAAGCAACACTGAAGCTTTCTTT.

This clonotype has more than one count but fewer than ten. CDR3 amino acids: CASSPTTGDSYGYTF. The CDR3 DNA reads TGTGCCAGCAGCCCTACGACAGGGGACAGCTATGGCTACACCTTC. This chain connects TRBV7-6 to TRBJ1-2; 8 nucleotides agree with TRBD1. Germline CDR1 and CDR2: SGHVS and FNYEAQ. The CDR3 runs 15 residues. The junction had 9 bases not matched to a gene; V was cut back by 5 bases and J by 4 bases.

The rearrangement uses TRBV4-3 and TRBJ2-2; the D call may be TRBD1 or TRBD2 (6 bases each). Deletions cut 0 bases from V and 0 bases from J, with 20 bases between. The CDR3 runs 20 residues. Germline V gene data show CDR1 as LGHNA and CDR2 as YSLEER. The CDR3 loop reads CASSQEPGANILANTGELFF. CDR3 sequence (DNA): TGCGCCAGCAGCCAAGAACCGGGGGCCAATATTCTCGCGAACACCGGGGAGCTGTTTTTT.

In this sample, this clonotype turned up many times. In DNA, the CDR3 is TGTGCCAGCAGCGCCGGACAGGCCGGATACAATGAGCAGTTCTTC. Protein sequence: CASSAGQAGYNEQFF. The chain carries TRBV9 and TRBJ2-1; 7 bases align to TRBD1. V was pared by 3 bases and J by 4 bases, with 7 bases of the junction left unmatched. Looked up from germline, CDR1 is SGDLS and CDR2 is YYNGEE. The CDR3 loop spans 15 amino acids.

This clonotype was recorded many times. The rearrangement joins TRBV4-1 to TRBJ2-7, with 9 bases aligning to TRBD1. The V and J ends lost 0 bases and 0 bases, in that order; junction bases with no gene match: 3. CDR1 and CDR2 (germline): MGHRA, YSYEKL. CDR3 length: 16 amino acids. CDR3 amino acids: CASSQEGTGTSYEQYF. CDR3 in DNA: TGCGCCAGCAGCCAAGAGGGGACAGGGACCTCCTACGAGCAGTACTTC.

Ten or more counts support this clonotype. The rearrangement uses TRBV21-1 and TRBJ1-1; TRBD1, as called in the table, went unchecked against the DNA. TRBV21-1 is recorded as a pseudogene. The CDR3 consists of 14 residues. The CDR3 here is CASSKEGASTEAFF. Here the CDR3 DNA reads TGTGCCAGCAGCAAGGAGGGGGCGAGCACTGAAGCTTTCTTT.

This clonotype was counted at least ten times. The gene calls are TRBV7-8 and TRBJ2-7; 8 positions match TRBD1. The germline V gene has CDR1 SGHVS and CDR2 FQNEAQ. The length of the CDR3 is 13 residues. Germline trimming cut 5 bases from V and 7 bases from J; bases unmatched to any gene: 7. The DNA for the CDR3 is TGTGCCAGCAGCATCAGACAGGGGCAAGAGCAGTACTTC. Translating it yields CASSIRQGQEQYF.

On this clonotype itself: A clone one base away is much larger, so this may be a read error. The V call is TRBV7-6, the J call TRBJ2-3, with a weak D call TRBD2 (6 bases). V lost 0 bases and J 5 bases, leaving 15 bases between the germline ends. The length of the CDR3 is 16 residues. Germline loops: CDR1 SGHVS, CDR2 FNYEAQ. The CDR3 here is CASSLAWGVEEDTQYF. CDR3 DNA sequence: TGTGCCAGCAGCTTAGCGTGGGGGGTTGAGGAAGATACGCAGTATTTT.

This chain connects TRBV11-2 to TRBJ2-1; D call uncertain. Germline lookup yields CDR1 SGHAT and CDR2 FQNNGV. CDR3 length: 15 residues. V was clipped by 1 base and J by 0 bases, with 7 bases between them. CDR3 coding DNA: TGTGCCAGCAGCTTAGCCAGGCCCTCCTACAATGAGCAGTTCTTC. Its protein product is CASSLARPSYNEQFF.

The chain links TRBV12-3 or TRBV12-4 to TRBJ2-2, with 9 bases aligning to TRBD1. The CDR3 consists of 15 residues. With 6 bases clipped from V and 4 bases from J, the junction kept 6 bases outside the gene matches. In DNA, the CDR3 is TGTGCCAGCAGCGAGGGACAGGGTCCCACCGGGGAGCTGTTTTTT. Amino acids: CASSEGQGPTGELFF.

This clonotype was seen only once. J is TRBJ2-5 and V is TRBV11-3, with D tentatively TRBD2 (6 bases). CDR3 length: 17 residues. Germline V gives CDR1 SGHNT, CDR2 YENEEA. V was clipped by 0 bases and J by 4 bases, with 18 bases between them. Written as DNA, the CDR3 is TGTGCCAGCAGCTTAGATGGTCCGGGGGTAATGGGAGAGACCCAGTACTTC. The encoded protein is CASSLDGPGVMGETQYF.

This clonotype was counted a few times. The chain employs TRBV5-1 and TRBJ1-2; D call uncertain. CDR1 and CDR2 (germline): SGHRS, YFSETQ. V was shortened by 0 bases and J by 8 bases, with 11 bases between the two germline ends. The CDR3 sequence is 13 residues long. This CDR3 is CASSLEVPRGYTF. DNA of the CDR3: TGCGCCAGCAGCTTGGAAGTTCCGCGCGGCTACACCTTC.

This clonotype was seen repeatedly, ten times or more. The chain is built from TRBV27 and TRBJ1-6; no definite D call. V gave up 5 bases and J gave up 10 bases, with 9 bases separating them. The CDR3 has 12 residues. Germline CDR1 is MNHEY and CDR2 is SMNVEV (reference sequence). For the CDR3, the DNA is TGTGCCAGCAGTCACCCTAGGTCACCCCTCCACTTT. This sequence encodes CASSHPRSPLHF.

The table lists this clonotype with many counts. V gene TRBV4-1 combines with J gene TRBJ2-2; D call uncertain. Per the germline V gene, CDR1 is MGHRA and CDR2 is YSYEKL. CDR3 length: 15 residues. V was trimmed by 1 base and J by 8 bases, leaving 14 bases between them. For the CDR3, the DNA is TGCGCCAGCAGCCAAGCACAGTTGGATGGAGGGGAGCTGTTTTTT. It yields the protein CASSQAQLDGGELFF.

This sequence joins TRBV7-2 and TRBJ2-7; 9 bases match TRBD1. Germline CDR1 is SGHTA and CDR2 is FQGNSA. V shed 1 base and J 4 bases; nucleotides not matched to a gene: 8. The CDR3 is 16 residues long. For the CDR3, the DNA is TGTGCCAGCAGCTTAGAACCGTCGGACAGGGGTTACGAGCAGTACTTC. Its translation is CASSLEPSDRGYEQYF.

This clonotype has ten or more counts. V and J are TRBV20-1 and TRBJ2-5; D remains ambiguous. Germline V gene data show CDR1 as DFQATT and CDR2 as SNEGSKA (reference sequence). The CDR3 length is 10 residues. V was shortened by 2 bases and J by 2 bases, with 0 bases between the two germline ends. CDR3 coding DNA: TGCAGTGCTAGACAAGAGACCCAGTACTTC. This translates into CSARQETQYF.

This clonotype has a count of ten or more. This sequence joins TRBV20-1 and TRBJ1-1, with D uncertain. V was clipped by 5 bases and J by 4 bases, with 14 bases between them. Looked up from germline, CDR1 is DFQATT and CDR2 is SNEGSKA (reference sequence). The CDR3 is 13 amino acids. The CDR3, as DNA: TGCAGTGCTGGTAGGGCCCCTGGCACTGAAGCTTTCTTT. Translating gives CSAGRAPGTEAFF.

This clonotype was seen a few times. This chain links TRBV5-1 with TRBJ2-1; D is tentatively TRBD1 or TRBD2 (5 bases each). In germline, CDR1 is SGHRS, CDR2 YFSETQ. CDR3 length: 18 amino acids. Trimming left V 4 bases short and J 4 bases short, with 24 bases between. The CDR3 region is CASSQTTQTGPPYNEQFF. The CDR3 DNA is TGCGCCAGCAGCCAAACTACCCAGACGGGACCGCCATACAATGAGCAGTTCTTC.

This clonotype turned up a few times. This chain uses TRBV20-1 with TRBJ2-7, with 11 bases that match TRBD1. V trimming: 6 bases; J trimming: 3 bases; junction bases outside the gene matches: 7. This CDR3 region has 14 residues. Per the germline V gene, CDR1 is DFQATT and CDR2 is SNEGSKA (reference sequence). The CDR3 spells CSARDRGYGYEQYF. In DNA, the CDR3 is TGCAGTGCAAGGGACAGGGGGTACGGCTACGAGCAGTACTTC.

In its sample, this clonotype was seen a few times. The chain links TRBV5-1 to TRBJ2-7, with no clear D. Trimming took 4 bases from V and 4 from J, leaving 12 bases between them. CDR1 SGHRS and CDR2 YFSETQ come from the germline V gene. The CDR3 extends over 13 amino acids. CDR3 nucleotide sequence: TGCGCCAGCAGCCTCGACCAGAATTACGAGCAGTACTTC. This gives the protein CASSLDQNYEQYF.

The CDR3, as DNA: TGTGCCAGCAGCTTATCCGGTTCCCTCACTGAAGCTTTCTTT. As protein: CASSLSGSLTEAFF. The chain links TRBV7-9 to TRBJ1-1, with no clear D. The CDR3 is made up of 14 amino acids. Germline CDR1 and CDR2: SEHNR and FQNEAQ (reference sequence). V lost 2 bases and J lost 4, with 11 bases in between.

Turning to this clonotype: The conserved phenylalanine or tryptophan normally closing the CDR3 is absent here, so this likely arose from a read error. This chain joins TRBV20-1 and TRBJ1-2; TRBD1 matches 9 bases. The trim removed 6 bases at V and 1 base at J, leaving 18 bases unmatched. CDR3 length equals 18 residues. CDR1 is DFQATT and CDR2 is SNEGSKA in the germline V gene (reference sequence). The CDR3 sequence: CSALGDRGIKWVNYGYTL. The CDR3 DNA follows: TGCAGTGCCCTCGGTGACAGGGGGATTAAGTGGGTTAACTATGGCTACACCCTC.

The rearrangement links TRBV18 to TRBJ1-4; no reliable D call. Germline V gene lookup returns CDR1 KGHSH and CDR2 LQKENI. CDR3 length: 14 residues. Trimming took off 3 bases at V and 2 bases at J, with 7 bases between the two ends. CDR3 sequence (DNA): TGTGCCAGCTCACCGATTGCGACTAATGAAAAACTGTTTTTT. Residues: CASSPIATNEKLFF.